This entry lists 9 T cell receptor beta chains sequenced from one sample in a study of T cell responses to AZD1222 COVID-19 vaccine. Assay: immunoSEQ multiplex PCR; the TCRdb copy retains only in-frame clones and omits some. Found here are tens of thousands of clones, 85% to 90% of them singletons; the top ten hold roughly 4.9%. The material was peripheral blood, obtained 28 days after the second AZD1222 dose. The source of these receptors is an adult who received the AZD1222 COVID-19 vaccine.

This sequence joins TRBV5-1 and TRBJ2-2; D is perhaps TRBD1 (6 bases). The CDR3 is made up of 16 amino acids. Per the germline V gene, CDR1 is SGHRS and CDR2 is YFSETQ. The germline V and J ends were trimmed by 2 bases and 1 base, with 12 bases remaining between them. CDR3 sequence (DNA): TGCGCCAGCAGCTTTCAGGACAGCTTGAACACCGGGGAGCTGTTTTTT. Protein product: CASSFQDSLNTGELFF.

The chain links TRBV18 to TRBJ1-4; D possibly corresponds to TRBD1 (6 bases). In germline, CDR1 is KGHSH, CDR2 LQKENI. V was trimmed by 2 bases and J by 8 bases, leaving 12 bases between them. The CDR3 loop spans 14 amino acids. CDR3 sequence reads: CASSPAGGQEKLFF. CDR3 nucleotides: TGTGCCAGCTCACCAGCGGGGGGACAAGAAAAACTGTTTTTT.

This chain uses TRBV4-2 with TRBJ2-7, with TRBD1 matching 8 bases. J lost 3 bases, V lost 5 bases, and 3 bases had no gene match. Germline lookup yields CDR1 LGHNA and CDR2 YNFKEQ. The CDR3 runs 13 residues. The CDR3 DNA sequence: TGTGCCAGCAGCTTAGGACAGGGCTACGAGCAGTACTTC. Its protein product is CASSLGQGYEQYF.

This clone appeared a single time. The chain joins TRBV11-2 to TRBJ1-3; D ambiguous. Germline V gene data show CDR1 as SGHAT and CDR2 as FQNNGV. The CDR3 consists of 12 residues. V was cut by 5 bases and J by 2 bases, with 4 bases left in between. The CDR3 DNA follows: TGTGCCAGCAGCCTCGCTGGAAACACCATATATTTT. Its translation: CASSLAGNTIYF.

CDR3 in amino acids: CASSPVAGPNEQYF. In nucleotides, the CDR3 is TGTGCCAGCTCACCGGTAGCGGGGCCGAACGAGCAGTACTTC. J is TRBJ2-7 and V is TRBV18, with TRBD2 identical over 8 bases. The CDR3 has 14 residues. The germline gives CDR1 KGHSH, CDR2 LQKENI. Germline trimming cut 3 bases from V and 5 bases from J; bases unmatched to any gene: 6.

This chain uses TRBV7-8 with TRBJ2-2; 8 bases fit TRBD1. The length of the CDR3 is 15 residues. Unmatched junction bases numbered 2, after V lost 1 base and J lost 4 bases. The germline V gene encodes CDR1 SGHVS and CDR2 FQNEAQ. This CDR3 reads CASSLGQGFTGELFF. The CDR3 DNA is TGTGCCAGCAGCTTAGGACAGGGGTTCACCGGGGAGCTGTTTTTT. Variable domain in full (rest from reference TRBV7-8 and TRBJ2-2): GAGVSQSPRYKVAKRGQDVALRCDPISGHVSLFWYQQALGQGPEFLTYFQNEAQLDKSGLPSDRFFAERPEGSVSTLKIQRTQQEDSAVYLCASSLGQGFTGELFFGEGSRLTVL.

The rearrangement links TRBV6-1 to TRBJ2-1; D not certain. V was pared by 3 bases and J by 3 bases, with 12 bases between. The CDR3 is 15 residues long. Germline lookup yields CDR1 MNHNS and CDR2 SASEGT. The CDR3 DNA reads TGTGCCAGCAGTGAGTTGGCCCTTAACTACAATGAGCAGTTCTTC. Translating it yields CASSELALNYNEQFF.

This clone was seen a few times. This rearrangement joins TRBV6-1 to TRBJ1-5, with D uncertain. Looked up from germline, CDR1 is MNHNS and CDR2 is SASEGT. The CDR3 loop spans 12 amino acids. Trimming took off 3 bases at V and 7 bases at J, with 7 bases between the two ends. CDR3 sequence (DNA): TGTGCCAGCAGTGAGAGGAGGCAGCCCCAGCATTTT. Translation: CASSERRQPQHF.

This chain uses TRBV30 with TRBJ1-1, with a possible D match to TRBD1 (5 bases). There are 13 residues in the CDR3. The V end was cut by 5 bases, the J end by 4 bases, with 14 bases between. Germline CDR1 and CDR2: GTSNPN and SVGIG (reference sequence). The CDR3 region is CAWEGGAVTEAFF. DNA of the CDR3: TGTGCCTGGGAGGGCGGGGCGGTCACTGAAGCTTTCTTT.